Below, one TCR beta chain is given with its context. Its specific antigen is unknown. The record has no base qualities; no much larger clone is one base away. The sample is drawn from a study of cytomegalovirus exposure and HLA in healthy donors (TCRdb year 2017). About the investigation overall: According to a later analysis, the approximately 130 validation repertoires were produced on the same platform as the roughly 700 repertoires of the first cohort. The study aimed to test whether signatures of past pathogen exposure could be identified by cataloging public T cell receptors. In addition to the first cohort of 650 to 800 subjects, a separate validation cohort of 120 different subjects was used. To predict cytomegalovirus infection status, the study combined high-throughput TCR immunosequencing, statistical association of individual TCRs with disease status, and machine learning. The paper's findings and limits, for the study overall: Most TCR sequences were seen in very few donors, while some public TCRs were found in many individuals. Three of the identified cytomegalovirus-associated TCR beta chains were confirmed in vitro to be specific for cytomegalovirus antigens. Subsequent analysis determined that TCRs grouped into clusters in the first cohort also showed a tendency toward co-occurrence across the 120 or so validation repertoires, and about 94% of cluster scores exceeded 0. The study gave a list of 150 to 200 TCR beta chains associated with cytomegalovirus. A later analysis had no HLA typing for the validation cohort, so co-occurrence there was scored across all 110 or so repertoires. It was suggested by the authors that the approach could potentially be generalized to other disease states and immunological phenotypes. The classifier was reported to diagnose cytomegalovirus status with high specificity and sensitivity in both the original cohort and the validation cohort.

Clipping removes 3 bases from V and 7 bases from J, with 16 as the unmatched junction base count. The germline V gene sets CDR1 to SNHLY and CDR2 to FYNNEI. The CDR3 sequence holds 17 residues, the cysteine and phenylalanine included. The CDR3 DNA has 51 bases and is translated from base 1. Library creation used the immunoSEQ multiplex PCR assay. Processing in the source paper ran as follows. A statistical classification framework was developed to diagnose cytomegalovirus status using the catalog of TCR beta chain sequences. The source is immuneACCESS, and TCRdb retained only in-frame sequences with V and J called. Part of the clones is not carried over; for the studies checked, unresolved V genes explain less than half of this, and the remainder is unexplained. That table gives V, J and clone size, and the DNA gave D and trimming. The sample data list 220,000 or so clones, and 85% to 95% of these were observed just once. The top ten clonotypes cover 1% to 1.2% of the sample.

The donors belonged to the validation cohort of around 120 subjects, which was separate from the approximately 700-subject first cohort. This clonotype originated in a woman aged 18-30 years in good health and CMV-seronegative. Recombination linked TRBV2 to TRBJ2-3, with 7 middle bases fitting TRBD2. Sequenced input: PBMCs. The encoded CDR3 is CASSDGGREWSRHTQYF. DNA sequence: TGTGCCAGCAGTGACGGCGGGAGAGAATGGTCGCGGCATACGCAGTATTTT.